These 17 T cell receptor beta chains were sequenced from one sample in a study of regulatory T cells in long-lasting Graves disease (dated by TCRdb to the early 2020s). The library was obtained by multiplex PCR. The instrument given in TCRdb is Illumina HiSeq 4000. To build TCR beta libraries, CDR3 regions were amplified by Arm-PCR using iRepertoire HTBI primers. TCRdb cleaned the public reads at Q25 with fastp, built clones with MiXCR and kept in-frame beta chains. All rows with the same CDR3 protein become a single entry with the most common DNA and genes. The sample table holds under 450,000 distinct CDR3 sequences, of which 23% were seen once. Jointly, the top ten make up about 26% of the sample. Reading the label with the study, this specimen's time point is: persistent/refractory GD, antithyroid drugs over 5 years with positive TRAb. RNA was extracted from PBMCs in TRIzol for both TCR sequencing and RNA sequencing.

Here the sequenced sample was peripheral blood mononuclear cells (PBMCs), taken when the disease was refractory, from a patient treated with antithyroid drugs. The origin of the receptors is a female donor with Graves disease.

In this sample, this clonotype turned up a few times. V and J are TRBV19 and TRBJ1-1; D is possibly TRBD1 (5 bases). The germline V gene encodes CDR1 LNHDA and CDR2 SQIVND (reference sequence). The CDR3 length is 13 residues. V was pared by 5 bases and J by 10 bases, with 17 bases between. CDR3 DNA sequence: TGTGCCAGTAGTGACGTTCGAGGGGCCTCAGCTTTCTTT. Translating it yields CASSDVRGASAFF.

This chain joins TRBV6-2 or TRBV6-3 and TRBJ1-1; unclear D gene. CDR3 length: 12 amino acids. CDR1 and CDR2 (germline): MNHEY, SVGEGT. V lost 2 bases, J lost 3 bases, and 4 bases lay in between. This CDR3 is CASSYHDTEAFF. The CDR3 DNA sequence: TGTGCCAGCAGTTACCACGACACTGAAGCTTTCTTT.

The rearrangement links TRBV27 to TRBJ2-7; 7 bases map to TRBD2. There are 15 residues in the CDR3. CDR1 is MNHEY and CDR2 is SMNVEV in the germline V gene (reference sequence). V dropped 3 bases and J dropped 7; count of bases not matched to a gene: 12. DNA of the CDR3: TGTGCCAGCAGTTTCCCGGCTAGCGGATTCGGAGAGCAGTACTTC. Translation gives CASSFPASGFGEQYF.

The V call is TRBV28, the J call TRBJ2-4; D gene uncertain. Germline V gene data show CDR1 as MDHEN and CDR2 as SYDVKM. The V end was cut by 5 bases, the J end by 3 bases, with 14 bases between. This CDR3 has 15 residues. Here the CDR3 DNA reads TGTGCCAGCAGTAGAATAGTGGGTGGCAAAAACATTCAGTACTTC. Its protein product is CASSRIVGGKNIQYF.

The V call is TRBV25-1, the J call TRBJ1-2; D ambiguous. V lost 6 bases and J 8 bases, leaving 13 bases between the germline ends. The CDR3 is made up of 12 amino acids. CDR1 and CDR2 (germline): MGHDK, SYGVNS. The CDR3 sequence is CASRFGDSGYTF. The DNA of the CDR3 is TGTGCCAGCAGATTTGGGGATTCCGGCTACACCTTC.

This clonotype was picked up many times. The genes are TRBV12-3 or TRBV12-4 and TRBJ1-5, with 9 bases identical to TRBD1. The CDR3 has 15 residues. Trimming removed 3 bases from V and 6 bases from J; junction bases left unmatched: 6. The CDR3 DNA reads TGTGCCAGCAGTTTGGTGACAGGGGGGTTTCAGCCCCAGCATTTT. Its protein product is CASSLVTGGFQPQHF.

This sequence joins TRBV27 and TRBJ1-5, with D unresolved. CDR1 is MNHEY and CDR2 is SMNVEV in the germline V gene (reference sequence). CDR3 length: 13 amino acids. V was trimmed by 6 bases and J by 8 bases, leaving 14 bases between them. Here the CDR3 reads CASSRAAREPQHF. CDR3 sequence (DNA): TGTGCCAGCAGCCGCGCTGCCCGCGAGCCCCAGCATTTT.

This clonotype was counted many times. The CDR3 DNA reads TGTGCCAGCAGCTCCGGGGCCCTACAAGAGACCCAGTACTTC. Translating gives CASSSGALQETQYF. The chain recombines TRBV12-3 or TRBV12-4 with TRBJ2-5; D may correspond to TRBD1 or TRBD2 (5 bases each). V was pared by 6 bases and J by 2 bases, with 13 bases between. CDR3 size: 14 residues.

V and J are TRBV29-1 and TRBJ1-5; 10 bases match TRBD1. This CDR3 is 13 amino acids long. Trimming cost V 4 bases and J 7 bases; bases outside gene matches: 4. Germline V lookup: CDR1 SQVTM, CDR2 ANQGSEA. The CDR3 reads CSVATGGSQPQHF. CDR3 DNA: TGCAGCGTTGCGACAGGGGGCAGCCAGCCCCAGCATTTT.

This rearrangement joins TRBV5-8 to TRBJ2-1; TRBD2 agrees at 10 bases. V lost 0 bases to trimming and J lost 8 bases; unmatched junction nucleotides: 8. Germline CDR1 is SGHTS and CDR2 is YDEGEE. This CDR3 is 16 amino acids long. As DNA, the CDR3 is TGTGCCAGCAGCTTGGAGCTAGCGGGAGTATACGATGAGCAGTTCTTC. Protein: CASSLELAGVYDEQFF.

In its sample, this clonotype was seen a few times. The genes are TRBV18 and TRBJ2-7; D is perhaps TRBD2 (6 bases). The CDR3 covers 15 residues. In germline, CDR1 is KGHSH, CDR2 LQKENI. Trimming took off 3 bases at V and 3 bases at J, with 15 bases between the two ends. The CDR3 protein is CASSPHRGTHYEQYF. As DNA, the CDR3 is TGTGCCAGCTCACCCCACCGGGGGACCCACTACGAGCAGTACTTC.

V and J are TRBV20-1 and TRBJ2-7; 8 bases are a match to TRBD1. From germline, CDR1 is DFQATT and CDR2 SNEGSKA (reference sequence). With V trimmed by 6 bases and J by 2 bases, 6 bases remained unmatched. There are 13 residues in the CDR3. CDR3 bases: TGCAGTGCGCTTGGACAGGGTGCCTACGAGCAGTACTTC. Its translation: CSALGQGAYEQYF.

For this clonotype: A much larger clone lies a single base off, so this may be a read error. V usage is TRBV30 and J usage is TRBJ1-2; D might be TRBD1 (5 bases). Germline loops: CDR1 GTSNPN, CDR2 SVGIG (reference sequence). The CDR3 runs to 15 residues. CDR3 sequence: CAGRLRVTTIHGYTF. The CDR3 bases are TGTGCCGGGAGGCTCAGGGTGACTACTATCCATGGCTACACCTTC.

V gene TRBV20-1 combines with J gene TRBJ2-3; TRBD2 matches at 8 bases. V shed 3 bases and J 4 bases; nucleotides not matched to a gene: 3. This CDR3 contains 13 residues. Germline-derived CDR1 and CDR2 are DFQATT and SNEGSKA (reference sequence). CDR3 sequence reads: CSARGLGADTQYF. The DNA for the CDR3 is TGCAGTGCTAGGGGACTAGGAGCAGATACGCAGTATTTT.

For this clonotype: Possible read error: a much larger clone is one base away. The J gene is TRBJ2-5, the V gene TRBV12-3 or TRBV12-4, with unresolved D. The CDR3 sequence is 13 residues long. CDR3 sequence: CANSFRDQETQYF. CDR3 bases: TGTGCCAACAGTTTTAGGGACCAAGAGACCCAGTACTTC.

This sequence joins TRBV20-1 and TRBJ1-2; a possible D gene is TRBD1 (6 bases). The CDR3 is made up of 13 amino acids. Germline lookup yields CDR1 DFQATT and CDR2 SNEGSKA (reference sequence). Trimming shortened V by 3 bases and J by 3 bases, and 11 bases separated the two germline ends. The CDR3 sequence: CSASLPGDYGYTF. Written as DNA, the CDR3 is TGCAGTGCTAGTTTGCCAGGGGACTATGGCTACACCTTC.

CDR3 sequence: CASSYSNEAGFEAFF. The CDR3 region has the DNA TGTGCCAGCAGTTACTCGAATGAGGCTGGGTTTGAAGCTTTCTTT. The chain joins TRBV6-5 to TRBJ1-1; unclear D gene. V dropped 0 bases and J dropped 7 bases, with 15 bases sitting between them. CDR3 size: 15 residues. Germline CDR1 and CDR2: MNHEY and SVGAGI.